A selection of T cell receptor beta chains follows, all from one sample in a study of cytomegalovirus exposure and HLA in healthy donors. Sequenced by immunoSEQ multiplex PCR; TCRdb stores in-frame clones only, minus some. The top ten hold 4.9% of the sample, which has more than 90,000 clones, 60% to 85% seen once. Material for sequencing was PBMCs. All receptors come from a man aged 45-60 years in good health and CMV-seropositive. Each CDR3 is given with its conserved first and last residue. The D gene is left open where the match is weak. The size of a clone is reported for some rows only, either as once, few or many, or as a class for expanded clones.

-	-	TRBJ1-1	11	TRBV6-1	TGTGCCAGCCTCCCCCTCACTGAAGCTTTCTTT	CASLPLTEAFF
-	-	TRBJ1-1	15	TRBV7-2	TGTGCCAGCAGCCCCGGGTCCTATATGAACACTGAAGCTTTCTTT	CASSPGSYMNTEAFF
many	TRBD1	TRBJ1-2	15	TRBV5-1	TGCGCCAGCAGGAGAGGGGACAGCTCTAACTATGGCTACACCTTC	CASRRGDSSNYGYTF
-	TRBD1	TRBJ2-5	17	TRBV30	TGTGCCTGGAGCCGACTGGGACAGGGGATTGGGCAAGAGACCCAGTACTTC	CAWSRLGQGIGQETQYF
-	-	TRBJ2-5	14	TRBV11-1	TGTGCCAGCAGCTTAGGACTAGTCCGGGAGACCCAGTACTTC	CASSLGLVRETQYF
-	-	TRBJ2-3	16	TRBV6-1	TGTGCCAGCAGTGAAAGGGGGAGGGGATGGGGAGATACGCAGTATTTT	CASSERGRGWGDTQYF
-	-	TRBJ1-4	15	TRBV18	TGTGCCAGCTCACCCCTCTCAGGGTTCGGTGAAAAACTGTTTTTT	CASSPLSGFGEKLFF
-	-	TRBJ1-4	12	TRBV28	TGTGCCAGCAGTTTATGGAGTGAAAAACTGTTTTTT	CASSLWSEKLFF
-	TRBD1	TRBJ1-1	14	TRBV5-6	TGTGCCAGCAGCCCCCGACAGGGAGTGGGTGAAGCTTTCTTT	CASSPRQGVGEAFF
-	TRBD1	TRBJ1-1	12	TRBV28	TGTGCCACCCAGGACAGGGGAAGGGAAGCTTTCTTT	CATQDRGREAFF
once	TRBD2	TRBJ2-1	17	TRBV7-2	TGTGCCAGCAGCCCTGATTTAGCGGGAGGGCCCGGCAATGAGCAGTTCTTC	CASSPDLAGGPGNEQFF
-	TRBD1	TRBJ2-6	15	TRBV30	TGTGCCTTCGGGACAGGGGGCTCTGGGGCCAACGTCCTGACTTTC	CAFGTGGSGANVLTF
-	TRBD2	TRBJ2-1	16	TRBV9	TGTGCCAGCAGCGACCCGACGGGGGGCTCCTACAATGAGCAGTTCTTC	CASSDPTGGSYNEQFF
-	-	TRBJ2-3	12	TRBV29-1	TGCAGCGCCTTCATGGGGCGAGATACGCAGTATTTT	CSAFMGRDTQYF
once	-	TRBJ2-3	18	TRBV19	TGTGCCAGTAGTATGGCGGGACTTATCCTTGCGGGCGCAGATACGCAGTATTTT	CASSMAGLILAGADTQYF
-	-	TRBJ1-6	14	TRBV9	TGTGCCAGCAGCGAGCGGGTTACCAATTCACCCCTCCACTTT	CASSERVTNSPLHF
-	-	TRBJ1-1	15	TRBV5-1	TGCGCCAGCAGCTTGGACGGTGAGTGGAACACTGAAGCTTTCTTT	CASSLDGEWNTEAFF
-	TRBD1	TRBJ1-1	19	TRBV30	TGTGCCTGGAGGCCGGGACAGGGGTCGTACCGGGAACCGAACACTGAAGCTTTCTTT	CAWRPGQGSYREPNTEAFF
-	-	TRBJ1-3	15	TRBV27	TGTGCCAGCAGTCCCCCCCCCAGGGCGGGAAACACCATATATTTT	CASSPPPRAGNTIYF
-	TRBD1	TRBJ1-1	16	TRBV6-6	TGTGCCAGACTAACCGGGACAGGGGAGGGCAACACTGAAGCTTTCTTT	CARLTGTGEGNTEAFF
-	-	TRBJ2-1	13	TRBV28	TGTGCCAGCAGTTTATACCAGGGTCCTGAGCAGTTCTTC	CASSLYQGPEQFF
once	TRBD2	TRBJ2-5	15	TRBV10-2	TGCGCCAGCAGTCGGACTAGCGGAATAGCAGAGACCCAGTACTTC	CASSRTSGIAETQYF
-	TRBD1	TRBJ2-7	15	TRBV6-5	TGTGCCAGCAGTTACACGGACAGGGCTTCCTACGAGCAGTACTTC	CASSYTDRASYEQYF
once	TRBD2	TRBJ2-5	15	TRBV30	TGTGCCTGGAGTGTCCGTAGCGGGAGGCGGGAGACCCAGTACTTC	CAWSVRSGRRETQYF
-	TRBD1	TRBJ1-5	15	TRBV7-9	TGTGCCAGCAGCAGACAGGGGGGCCCCAATCAGCCCCAGCATTTT	CASSRQGGPNQPQHF
-	TRBD2	TRBJ2-3	15	TRBV7-6	TGTGCCAGCAGCTTACGGGGACTAGCACTGGATACGCAGTATTTT	CASSLRGLALDTQYF
-	-	TRBJ2-3	11	TRBV18	TGTGCCAGCACGCCCCGGGATACGCAGTATTTT	CASTPRDTQYF
-	-	TRBJ1-2	14	TRBV10-2	TGCGCCAGCAGTATACGGGAGTCGACGGATGGCTACACCTTC	CASSIRESTDGYTF
-	-	TRBJ1-3	15	TRBV6-5	TGTGCCAGCAGAAGACAGAGGAGCTCTGGAAACACCATATATTTT	CASRRQRSSGNTIYF
-	TRBD2	TRBJ2-1	15	TRBV10-1	TGCGCCAGCAGTTCCGGGACTAGCGGGGGGCATGAGCAGTTCTTC	CASSSGTSGGHEQFF
-	TRBD2	TRBJ2-3	14	TRBV10-1	TGCGCCAGCAGCCTACGGGCCGGGGGGGGTACGCAGTATTTT	CASSLRAGGGTQYF
once	-	TRBJ1-1	15	TRBV7-4	TGTGCCAGCAGCTTATGGGCGGGTAGGATTGTTGAGGCTTTCTTT	CASSLWAGRIVEAFF
-	TRBD1	TRBJ1-2	15	TRBV28	TGTGCCAGCAGTTTGCGGGACAGGCGTTTTTATGGCTACACCTTC	CASSLRDRRFYGYTF
few	-	TRBJ1-2	14	TRBV18	TGTGCCAGCTCAGGCCTGGAGGGGAACTATGGCTACACCTTC	CASSGLEGNYGYTF
-	-	TRBJ2-3	13	TRBV19	TGTGCCAGTAGTATAGGACACCCAGATACGCAGTATTTT	CASSIGHPDTQYF